This T cell receptor beta chain emerged from a study of OX40 agonist ivuxolimab in advanced cancers. Study as a whole: Two patients with cutaneous melanoma and one with hepatocellular carcinoma, three in total, showed partial responses.

Trimming shortened V by 3 bases and J by 5 bases, and 13 bases separated the two germline ends. Per the germline V gene, CDR1 is LNHDA and CDR2 is SQIVND (reference sequence). The CDR3 spans 14 residues. Using immunoSEQ multiplex PCR, the repertoire was profiled, and TCRdb retains in-frame clones only, with some absent. Counted here are approximately 60,000 clones, more than 70% occurring once; the ten biggest clones make up around 5.2%. This rearrangement joins TRBV19 to TRBJ1-1; D is unclear. The TCR was taken from an adult with an advanced solid tumor such as melanoma, head and neck, liver or kidney cancer. The sample in question was CD4+ or CD8+ T cells sorted from blood, obtained in a trial of the OX40 agonist ivuxolimab. The CDR3 DNA sequence: TGTGCCAGTAGTATCCAGAGTCAGAGGACTGAAGCTTTCTTT. This encodes CASSIQSQRTEAFF. Full variable domain (missing parts from reference TRBV19 and TRBJ1-1): DGGITQSPKYLFRKEGQNVTLSCEQNLNHDAMYWYRQDPGQGLRLIYYSQIVNDFQKGDIAEGYSVSREKKESFPLTVTSAQKNPTAFYLCASSIQSQRTEAFFGQGTRLTVV.